Below, 29 T cell receptor beta chains from the same sample are listed, as sequenced in a study of blood T cell repertoires in COVID-19 (dated by TCRdb to between 2020 and 2021). The library was generated by the immunoSEQ multiplex PCR assay. Entries here come from immuneACCESS through TCRdb and include only in-frame sequences with V and J called. Some clones fail to appear in such tables; in the studies checked, an unresolved V gene covers under half of the shortfall, and the cause of the remainder is unknown. For this sample the table gives approximately 170,000 clones, of which about 80% were detected only once. Of the sample, approximately 10% is held by the ten largest clones. Sequenced input: peripheral blood. Receptors were obtained from a man aged 65 to 85 with active or convalescent COVID-19.

A few counts support this clone. This chain uses TRBV18 with TRBJ1-2, with no clear D. CDR3 length equals 12 residues. The ends were cut back, 0 bases at V and 7 bases at J, with 6 bases in the middle. The germline V gene has CDR1 KGHSH and CDR2 LQKENI. In DNA, the CDR3 is TGTGCCAGCTCACCACCGGCCTTTGGCTACACCTTC. It encodes CASSPPAFGYTF.

V and J are TRBV27 and TRBJ1-5; TRBD1 aligns across 8 bases. There are 17 residues in the CDR3. Germline CDR1 reads MNHEY; CDR2 reads SMNVEV (reference sequence). The junction had 9 bases not matched to a gene; V was cut back by 5 bases and J by 0 bases. The CDR3 DNA sequence: TGTGCCAGCAGTCGGAGGACAGGGCCCCTTAGCAATCAGCCCCAGCATTTT. It yields the protein CASSRRTGPLSNQPQHF.

This chain uses TRBV5-6 with TRBJ2-7; D is undetermined. The CDR3 length is 11 residues. Germline V CDR1 and CDR2: SGHDT, YYEEEE. Trimming took off 4 bases at V and 5 bases at J, with 7 bases between the two ends. For the CDR3, the DNA is TGTGCCAGCAGCGTCGCGGACGAGCAGTACTTC. As protein: CASSVADEQYF.

V gene TRBV27 combines with J gene TRBJ1-1; D is possibly TRBD1 (5 bases). Germline CDR1 reads MNHEY; CDR2 reads SMNVEV (reference sequence). Between the trimmed V and J ends, which lost 5 bases and 4 bases, there was a span of 14 bases. This CDR3 spans 14 amino acids. For the CDR3, the DNA is TGTGCCAGCAGTCCTCGTGCAGGGTTCACTGAAGCTTTCTTT. Protein: CASSPRAGFTEAFF.

This clone showed up just once. CDR3 in DNA: TGCGCCAGCAGCTTGGCGAGACAGGGTAGCGATGGCTACACCTTC. Translating it yields CASSLARQGSDGYTF. This chain joins TRBV5-1 and TRBJ1-2; 7 bases are shared with TRBD1. With 0 bases clipped from V and 6 bases from J, the junction kept 8 bases outside the gene matches. This CDR3 is 15 amino acids long. Germline V gene sequence: CDR1 SGHRS, CDR2 YFSETQ.

This sequence joins TRBV6-5 and TRBJ1-2, with D possibly TRBD1 on 5 matching bases. Per the germline V gene, CDR1 is MNHEY and CDR2 is SVGAGI. The CDR3 spans 11 residues. Trimming left V 4 bases short and J 12 bases short, with 12 bases between. In DNA form, the CDR3 reads TGTGCCAGCAGTTGGGGGGGGGAAAACACCTTC. Protein product: CASSWGGENTF.

This chain joins TRBV18 and TRBJ1-1; weak D call: TRBD1 (5 bases). Trimming left V 1 base short and J 3 bases short, with 6 bases between. In germline, CDR1 is KGHSH, CDR2 LQKENI. CDR3 length equals 13 residues. The CDR3 DNA sequence: TGTGCCAGCTCACCACTAGGGGACACTGAAGCTTTCTTT. It codes for CASSPLGDTEAFF.

The chain links TRBV30 to TRBJ1-3; a possible D gene is TRBD1 (5 bases). Germline lookup yields CDR1 GTSNPN and CDR2 SVGIG (reference sequence). The CDR3 loop spans 16 amino acids. V was clipped by 4 bases and J by 0 bases, with 16 bases between them. The CDR3 nucleotides are TGTGCCTGGAAACAGGTCGGGTTCGCCTCTGGAAACACCATATATTTT. Its protein product is CAWKQVGFASGNTIYF.

This chain joins TRBV7-3 and TRBJ1-1; the D is unclear. Germline CDR1 is SGHTA and CDR2 is FQGTGA. This CDR3 is built from 13 residues. V dropped 4 bases and J dropped 0 bases, with 6 bases sitting between them. The CDR3 loop is CASSSFMNTEAFF. DNA of the CDR3: TGTGCCAGCAGCTCCTTTATGAACACTGAAGCTTTCTTT.

This chain joins TRBV7-2 and TRBJ2-1, with a weak D call TRBD1 (5 bases). This CDR3 spans 13 amino acids. V was cut by 6 bases and J by 9 bases, with 15 bases left in between. CDR1 and CDR2 (germline): SGHTA, FQGNSA. CDR3 protein: CASRYTTAGEQFF. Written as DNA, the CDR3 is TGTGCCAGCAGATATACGACAGCCGGTGAGCAGTTCTTC.

CDR3 nucleotide sequence: TGTGCCAGCAGCTTCCGGGACATGGAGGCTTATGGCTACACCTTC. Its translation: CASSFRDMEAYGYTF. V and J are TRBV7-2 and TRBJ1-2, with D perhaps TRBD1 (6 bases). V was shortened by 3 bases and J by 5 bases, with 16 bases between the two germline ends. The CDR3 is 15 amino acids. Germline-derived CDR1 and CDR2 are SGHTA and FQGNSA. Variable domain in full (rest from reference TRBV7-2 and TRBJ1-2): GAGVSQSPSNKVTEKGKDVELRCDPISGHTALYWYRQSLGQGLEFLIYFQGNSAPDKSGLPSDRFSAERTGGSVSTLTIQRTQQEDSAVYLCASSFRDMEAYGYTFGSGTRLTVV.

CDR3 DNA: TGTGCCAGCAGCCCCGGACAGGGGAGAATTGGGGCCAACGTCCTGACTTTC. This encodes CASSPGQGRIGANVLTF. The chain is built from TRBV7-8 and TRBJ2-6; 9 bases align to TRBD1. The CDR3 spans 17 residues. Looked up from germline, CDR1 is SGHVS and CDR2 is FQNEAQ. J lost 3 bases, V lost 5 bases, and 8 bases had no gene match.

The J gene is TRBJ1-1, the V gene TRBV7-2; D not certain. The CDR3 sequence is 13 residues long. Trimming shortened V by 3 bases and J by 0 bases, and 5 bases separated the two germline ends. Germline loops: CDR1 SGHTA, CDR2 FQGNSA. In DNA, the CDR3 is TGTGCCAGCAGCTTGTTCGTGAACACTGAAGCTTTCTTT. Residues: CASSLFVNTEAFF. Looking up the rest from reference TRBV7-2 and TRBJ1-1 gives the full variable domain: GAGVSQSPSNKVTEKGKDVELRCDPISGHTALYWYRQSLGQGLEFLIYFQGNSAPDKSGLPSDRFSAERTGGSVSTLTIQRTQQEDSAVYLCASSLFVNTEAFFGQGTRLTVV.

This chain joins TRBV6-1 and TRBJ1-1; D remains unclear. V lost 2 bases, J lost 1 base, and 8 bases lay in between. Germline-derived CDR1 and CDR2 are MNHNS and SASEGT. The CDR3 contains 14 residues. CDR3 region: CASSELGQNTEAFF. The CDR3 DNA sequence: TGTGCCAGCAGTGAACTCGGTCAGAACACTGAAGCTTTCTTT.

V usage is TRBV25-1 and J usage is TRBJ2-2; TRBD1 agrees at 7 bases. Trimming took 2 bases from V and 8 from J; bases not matched to a gene: 5. Germline-derived CDR1 and CDR2 are MGHDK and SYGVNS. The CDR3 sequence is 14 residues long. This CDR3 reads CASSERTGGGELFF. In DNA form, the CDR3 reads TGTGCCAGCAGTGAAAGGACAGGCGGGGGGGAGCTGTTTTTT.

This clone appeared a single time. The chain joins TRBV10-3 to TRBJ2-5; a weak D match, TRBD1 (8 bases). Germline V gene lookup returns CDR1 ENHRY and CDR2 SYGVKD. V gave up 10 bases and J gave up 5 bases, with 20 bases separating them. This CDR3 contains 14 residues. CDR3 protein: CATGQGQGGETQYF. In DNA, the CDR3 is TGTGCCACCGGACAGGGCCAGGGGGGGGAGACCCAGTACTTC.

V and J are TRBV27 and TRBJ1-1; D may be TRBD1 (6 bases). Trimming left V 5 bases short and J 6 bases short, with 19 bases between. This CDR3 is 15 amino acids long. Germline lookup yields CDR1 MNHEY and CDR2 SMNVEV (reference sequence). The CDR3 coding sequence is TGTGCCAGCAGTCAACGACGCACAGGGAAGGCTGAAGCTTTCTTT. This gives the protein CASSQRRTGKAEAFF.

A single count supports this clone. This chain links TRBV27 with TRBJ2-6; D possibly corresponds to TRBD1 (6 bases). Per germline, CDR1 MNHEY and CDR2 SMNVEV (reference sequence). V gave up 2 bases and J gave up 0 bases, with 11 bases separating them. The CDR3 runs to 17 residues. The CDR3: CASSLIQGTSGANVLTF. The CDR3 region has the DNA TGTGCCAGCAGTTTAATCCAGGGGACCTCTGGGGCCAACGTCCTGACTTTC.

V usage is TRBV5-8 and J usage is TRBJ2-7; 8 bases are shared with TRBD2. This CDR3 has 17 residues. Germline CDR1 and CDR2: SGHTS and YDEGEE. V shed 4 bases, J shed 0 bases, and the junction held 12 bases outside the gene matches. CDR3 loop: CASSASPIAGSSYEQYF. CDR3 nucleotides: TGTGCCAGCAGCGCCTCGCCCATAGCGGGGAGCTCCTACGAGCAGTACTTC. The full variable domain, its missing parts supplied by reference TRBV5-8 and TRBJ2-7, is EAGVTQSPTHLIKTRGQQATLRCSPISGHTSVYWYQQALGLGLQFLLWYDEGEERNRGNFPPRFSGRQFPNYSSELNVNALELEDSALYLCASSASPIAGSSYEQYFGPGTRLTVT.

The V gene is TRBV5-8, the J gene TRBJ1-5, with TRBD1 matching over 8 bases. The CDR3 runs to 16 residues. Germline trimming cut 0 bases from V and 5 bases from J; bases unmatched to any gene: 7. Germline loops: CDR1 SGHTS, CDR2 YDEGEE. The CDR3 nucleotides read TGTGCCAGCAGCTTGGGTACTGGACAGGGCCATCAGCCCCAGCATTTT. It yields the protein CASSLGTGQGHQPQHF.

J is TRBJ1-6 and V is TRBV5-6, with a weak D call TRBD1 (5 bases). Germline loops: CDR1 SGHDT, CDR2 YYEEEE. Trimming left V 5 bases short and J 1 base short, with 10 bases between. The CDR3 totals 15 residues. The chain's CDR3 is CASRLGGSYNSPLHF. The CDR3 DNA sequence: TGTGCCAGCAGACTCGGGGGTTCCTATAATTCACCCCTCCACTTT.

CDR3 amino acids: CAWRDSPNQPQHF. The CDR3 DNA follows: TGTGCCTGGAGGGACAGTCCCAATCAGCCCCAGCATTTT. V usage is TRBV30 and J usage is TRBJ1-5; a weak D match, TRBD1 (6 bases). The length of the CDR3 is 13 residues. Germline-derived CDR1 and CDR2 are GTSNPN and SVGIG (reference sequence). Trimming stripped 3 bases from V and 3 bases from J, with 9 bases between. Full variable domain (remainder filled in from reference TRBV30 and TRBJ1-5): SQTIHQWPATLVQPVGSPLSLECTVEGTSNPNLYWYRQAAGRGLQLLFYSVGIGQISSEVPQNLSASRPQDRQFILSSKKLLLSDSGFYLCAWRDSPNQPQHFGDGTRLSIL.

V is TRBV4-3 and J is TRBJ1-1; 7 nucleotides line up with TRBD1. Trimming took 3 bases from V and 5 from J; bases not matched to a gene: 9. CDR3 length: 15 amino acids. Germline CDR1 LGHNA, CDR2 YSLEER. The CDR3 DNA is TGCGCCAGCAGCCAGCACAAGGGGGCTTGGACTGAAGCTTTCTTT. It codes for CASSQHKGAWTEAFF.

This chain links TRBV28 with TRBJ2-1; 11 bases fit TRBD2. The V gene's germline CDR1 is MDHEN and CDR2 SYDVKM. The CDR3 contains 17 residues. V lost 3 bases to trimming and J lost 1 base; unmatched junction nucleotides: 5. The CDR3 DNA sequence: TGTGCCAGCAGTTTTCCTAGCGGGAGGTCATCCTACAATGAGCAGTTCTTC. Translation gives CASSFPSGRSSYNEQFF. Together with reference TRBV28 and TRBJ2-1, the CDR3 gives the full variable domain: DVKVTQSSRYLVKRTGEKVFLECVQDMDHENMFWYRQDPGLGLRLIYFSYDVKMKEKGDIPEGYSVSREKKERFSLILESASTNQTSMYLCASSFPSGRSSYNEQFFGPGTRLTVL.

The V call is TRBV5-1, the J call TRBJ2-7, with D possibly being TRBD2 (6 bases). This CDR3 spans 13 amino acids. CDR1 SGHRS and CDR2 YFSETQ come from the germline V gene. V was trimmed by 3 bases and J by 12 bases, leaving 19 bases between them. The CDR3 DNA is TGCGCCAGCAGCTCGGAGGGCAGAACTGAGGGGTACTTC. It codes for CASSSEGRTEGYF.

This chain connects TRBV6-6 to TRBJ2-7; TRBD2 matches 7 bases. Trimming cost V 5 bases and J 2 bases; bases outside gene matches: 3. The length of the CDR3 is 13 residues. Germline CDR1 reads MNHNY; CDR2 reads SVGAGI (reference sequence). CDR3 nucleotides: TGTGCCAGCAGTCGGGACTACACCTACGAGCAGTACTTC. It is translated as CASSRDYTYEQYF.

The chain couples TRBV6-2 or TRBV6-3 to TRBJ2-3; TRBD2 matches 13 bases. The V gene end was trimmed by 5 bases and the J gene end by 6 bases; junction bases not matched to a gene: 14. This CDR3 has 18 amino acids. CDR1 MNHEY and CDR2 SVGEGT come from the germline V gene. CDR3 sequence (DNA): TGTGCCAGCAGTCTCCCCTTAGGACTAGCGGGAGCTGTGGATACGCAGTATTTT. It translates to CASSLPLGLAGAVDTQYF.

V and J are TRBV28 and TRBJ2-7; weak D call: TRBD1 (6 bases). This CDR3 is built from 16 residues. CDR1 and CDR2 (germline): MDHEN, SYDVKM. Deletions cut 5 bases from V and 5 bases from J, with 22 bases between. CDR3 loop: CASSPTDRTFDHEQYF. CDR3 bases: TGTGCCAGCAGTCCAACAGACAGGACCTTCGACCACGAGCAGTACTTC.

V gene TRBV6-4 combines with J gene TRBJ1-2; 7 bases are shared with TRBD1. Germline CDR1 MRHNA, CDR2 SNTAGT. The CDR3 runs to 14 residues. With V trimmed by 0 bases and J by 8 bases, 6 bases remained unmatched. The CDR3 here is CASSDSNRGSGYTF. The CDR3 DNA follows: TGTGCCAGCAGTGACTCGAACAGGGGCAGCGGCTACACCTTC.